This TCR beta chain was captured in a study of T cells in Graves' hyperthyroidism and ophthalmopathy. This clonotype has only a few counts. J was trimmed by 3 bases and V by 5 bases; bases with no gene match: 6. The CDR3 totals 16 residues. Authors of the study amplified TCR beta CDR3 regions from RNA transcripts. First-round RT-PCR with HTBI primers amplified the TCR CDR3 region. TCRdb re-derived calls from the multiplex PCR reads in MiXCR, one entry per CDR3 protein. The sample gives some 800,000 distinct CDR3 sequences, about two fifths of which show up once; 7.5% to 9.5% is in the top ten. Specimen: blood. The V gene is TRBV12-3 or TRBV12-4, the J gene TRBJ2-5; 13 bases agree with TRBD2. The TCR was taken from a man younger than 35 with Graves' hyperthyroidism. The CDR3 sequence: CASSPGGTSGEETQYF. The DNA for the CDR3 is TGTGCCAGCAGTCCCGGGGGGACTAGCGGGGAAGAGACCCAGTACTTC.